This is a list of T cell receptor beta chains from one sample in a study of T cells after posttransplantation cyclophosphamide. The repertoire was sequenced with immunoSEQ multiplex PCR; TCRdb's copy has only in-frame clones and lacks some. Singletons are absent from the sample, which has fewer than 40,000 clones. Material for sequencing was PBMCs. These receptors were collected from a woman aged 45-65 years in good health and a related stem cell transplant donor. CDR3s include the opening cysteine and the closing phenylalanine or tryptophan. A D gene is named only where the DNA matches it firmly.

cdr3_aa: CASSLAAANYGYTF
v_call: TRBV5-5
j_call: TRBJ1-2
d_call: .

cdr3_aa: CASSMAGVSSYEQYF
v_call: TRBV19
j_call: TRBJ2-7
d_call: .

cdr3_aa: CASSLSGEGEAFF
v_call: TRBV28
j_call: TRBJ1-1
d_call: .

cdr3_aa: CSVHGLAGEFYNEQFF
v_call: TRBV29-1
j_call: TRBJ2-1
d_call: TRBD2

cdr3_aa: CASSLGQGRSNEQFF
v_call: TRBV11-3
j_call: TRBJ2-1
d_call: .

cdr3_aa: CASSFVSSWFYNEQFF
v_call: TRBV27
j_call: TRBJ2-1
d_call: .

cdr3_aa: CASSRQGDRFEQFF
v_call: TRBV6-5
j_call: TRBJ2-1
d_call: TRBD1

cdr3_aa: CASSIISQSGYTF
v_call: TRBV19
j_call: TRBJ1-2
d_call: .

cdr3_aa: CASRKGGQGMTYEQYF
v_call: TRBV5-8
j_call: TRBJ2-7
d_call: TRBD1

cdr3_aa: CASSLIPLAGDFTGELFF
v_call: TRBV5-4
j_call: TRBJ2-2
d_call: TRBD2

cdr3_aa: CASSWGQGSYEQYF
v_call: TRBV5-1
j_call: TRBJ2-7
d_call: TRBD1

cdr3_aa: CASNPTGGDGYTF
v_call: TRBV19
j_call: TRBJ1-2
d_call: TRBD1

cdr3_aa: CASSFLAGNYEQYF
v_call: TRBV11-2
j_call: TRBJ2-7
d_call: TRBD2

cdr3_aa: CASSIGLGQNQPQHF
v_call: TRBV19
j_call: TRBJ1-5
d_call: TRBD1

cdr3_aa: CASSLVFNWAPDYGYTF
v_call: TRBV5-6
j_call: TRBJ1-2
d_call: .

cdr3_aa: CASSPFWGVDTDTQYF
v_call: TRBV14
j_call: TRBJ2-3
d_call: .

cdr3_aa: CAVQGAINTGELFF
v_call: TRBV10-3
j_call: TRBJ2-2
d_call: .

cdr3_aa: CASSYSAGGVIAEAFF
v_call: TRBV6-6
j_call: TRBJ1-1
d_call: .

cdr3_aa: CASFTHRGTEAFF
v_call: TRBV19
j_call: TRBJ1-1
d_call: TRBD1

cdr3_aa: CASRWTSGRNIQYF
v_call: TRBV19
j_call: TRBJ2-4
d_call: TRBD2

cdr3_aa: CASRPLPLAGDLTGELFF
v_call: TRBV7-8
j_call: TRBJ2-2
d_call: TRBD2

cdr3_aa: CASSDQGRGPQPQHF
v_call: TRBV6-1
j_call: TRBJ1-5
d_call: TRBD1

cdr3_aa: CASSYRPLAGEYYEQYF
v_call: TRBV7-2
j_call: TRBJ2-7
d_call: TRBD2

cdr3_aa: CAIGETGTAFYGYTF
v_call: TRBV10-3
j_call: TRBJ1-2
d_call: TRBD1

cdr3_aa: CASSSRTGGNDEQFF
v_call: TRBV9
j_call: TRBJ2-1
d_call: TRBD1

cdr3_aa: CASISGDHYEQYF
v_call: TRBV6-4
j_call: TRBJ2-7
d_call: TRBD2

cdr3_aa: CASSLVYTGPYGYTF
v_call: TRBV7-8
j_call: TRBJ1-2
d_call: .

cdr3_aa: CASSLAQGRGTGELFF
v_call: TRBV7-2
j_call: TRBJ2-2
d_call: .

cdr3_aa: CAWSVGLAGAGELFF
v_call: TRBV30
j_call: TRBJ2-2
d_call: TRBD2

cdr3_aa: CAWSTGQSSYNEQFF
v_call: TRBV30
j_call: TRBJ2-1
d_call: .

cdr3_aa: CASSPRTAFSGNTIYF
v_call: TRBV19
j_call: TRBJ1-3
d_call: .

cdr3_aa: CAIATLAGSRPWDKINTDTQYF
v_call: TRBV27
j_call: TRBJ2-3
d_call: TRBD2

cdr3_aa: CASSLRAGEANYGYTF
v_call: TRBV5-1
j_call: TRBJ1-2
d_call: .

cdr3_aa: CASSVGPTGSYEQYF
v_call: TRBV9
j_call: TRBJ2-7
d_call: .

cdr3_aa: CASSLWQGEQYF
v_call: TRBV5-4
j_call: TRBJ2-7
d_call: .

cdr3_aa: CASSVASGGEQYF
v_call: TRBV9
j_call: TRBJ2-7
d_call: TRBD2

cdr3_aa: CASSQDPGTGGNEQFF
v_call: TRBV4-1
j_call: TRBJ2-1
d_call: TRBD1

cdr3_aa: CASSSQGQGRGGELFF
v_call: TRBV27
j_call: TRBJ2-2
d_call: TRBD1